This TCR beta chain was obtained from a study of cytomegalovirus exposure and HLA in healthy donors. General study points: Other equally common chains were less clonally expanded than HLA-associated TCR beta chains, a later analysis showed. For most TCR beta V segments, an earlier analysis put the productive rate at about 90% or about 30% of the time. Researchers counted approximately 160 TCR beta chains as cytomegalovirus-associated. Most subjects had HLA-A and HLA-B alleles reportedly predicted accurately by TCR beta sequences.

The PCR made use of 60 Vbeta and 13 Jbeta primers. This table comes from immunoSEQ multiplex PCR, and its TCRdb copy is limited to in-frame clones, with some not included. The clone table shows over 100,000 clones, with the ten largest holding roughly 1.7%. As concerns this clone: Its antigen is not known.

V was clipped by 2 bases and J by 5 bases; unmatched bases: 11. Germline CDR1 and CDR2: GTSNPN and SVGIG (reference sequence). CDR3 length equals 15 residues. This sequence was found in a woman between 40 and 55 years old in good health and CMV-seropositive. The source material was PBMCs. The chain uses TRBV30 and TRBJ2-5; 7 bases are a match to TRBD2. CDR3 in amino acids: CAWSTRGGPRETQYF. The CDR3 DNA reads as TGTGCCTGGAGTACGCGGGGAGGGCCGCGGGAGACCCAGTACTTC.